One sample yielded the 2 T cell receptor beta chains listed below, sequenced in a study of response to subunit inactivated influenza vaccine. TCRdb passed the RT-PCR reads through MiXCR, listing each CDR3 protein once. The data hold a few hundred thousand distinct CDR3 sequences, with less than 15% observed a single time. This specimen was PBMCs from blood, taken less than 13 days after vaccination. The receptors were sampled from a man in his forties or fifties who received an inactivated influenza vaccine.

This clonotype turned up a few times. This chain links TRBV27 with TRBJ1-4; weak D call: TRBD1 (6 bases). The germline V gene has CDR1 MNHEY and CDR2 SMNVEV (reference sequence). The CDR3 runs to 13 residues. V lost 10 bases and J lost 7, with 16 bases in between. In DNA form, the CDR3 reads TGTGCCACCACCCACAGGGTGGGTGAAAAACTGTTTTTT. Translating it yields CATTHRVGEKLFF.

This clonotype was recorded once. The genes are TRBV11-2 and TRBJ1-4; the match to TRBD1 covers 8 bases. The ends lost 6 bases at V and 4 bases at J; junction bases unmatched: 7. The germline gives CDR1 SGHAT, CDR2 FQNNGV. This CDR3 comprises 15 residues. The CDR3 reads CASSRQGRRNEKLFF. DNA for the CDR3: TGTGCCAGCAGTCGACAGGGGAGGCGTAATGAAAAACTGTTTTTT.